The 8 T cell receptor beta chains reported below all come from one sample, sequenced in a study of blood T cells in healthy people across ages. It was with a sample-barcoded 5' primer and a J-beta primer mix that a second PCR of roughly 6 to 12 cycles was run. From the 5' RACE reads, TCRdb called clonotypes with MiXCR, one entry per CDR3 protein. Of 800,000 to 950,000 distinct CDR3 sequences in the sample, 48% are singletons; the top ten hold around 15%. Input material: blood. The receptors derive from a man aged 25 to 40 in good health.

This clonotype was picked up many times. The J gene is TRBJ2-3, the V gene TRBV7-2; tentatively, D is TRBD2 (5 bases). The CDR3 runs to 14 residues. Trimming removed 1 base from V and 6 bases from J, with 11 bases in between. Germline-derived CDR1 and CDR2 are SGHTA and FQGNSA. For the CDR3, the DNA is TGTGCCAGCAGCTTAGGGCGGGTCGGGGATACGCAGTATTTT. It yields the protein CASSLGRVGDTQYF.

The J gene is TRBJ2-3, the V gene TRBV3-1; TRBD1 or TRBD2 may be the D gene (5 bases each). The CDR3 runs to 16 residues. Germline lookup yields CDR1 LGHDT and CDR2 YNNKEL (reference sequence). With 4 bases removed from V and 0 bases from J, the gap between germline ends came to 14 bases. DNA for the CDR3: TGTGCCAGCAGCCGGGGAGAGGGGCCTAGCACAGATACGCAGTATTTT. Translated: CASSRGEGPSTDTQYF.

The chain employs TRBV12-3 or TRBV12-4 and TRBJ2-7; weak D call: TRBD2 (6 bases). Trimming took 5 bases from V and 0 from J, leaving 17 bases between them. CDR3 length equals 16 residues. Here the CDR3 DNA reads TGTGCCAGCAGTCAACACCGGGACTCCGGCTCCTACGAGCAGTACTTC. Translation gives CASSQHRDSGSYEQYF.

This clonotype was picked up a small number of times. The chain joins TRBV29-1 to TRBJ2-1, with a tentative D call TRBD2 (5 bases). CDR3 length: 14 residues. Germline V CDR1 and CDR2: SQVTM, ANQGSEA. V gave up 8 bases and J gave up 8 bases, with 22 bases separating them. The DNA for the CDR3 is TGCAGCACCCGGGGTGGGTCAGGTTGGGATGAGCAGTTCTTC. As protein: CSTRGGSGWDEQFF.

This clonotype is a singleton in its sample. The chain joins TRBV5-6 to TRBJ1-1; 7 nucleotides match TRBD1. J was trimmed by 6 bases and V by 4 bases; bases with no gene match: 6. The length of the CDR3 is 13 residues. Germline CDR1 and CDR2: SGHDT and YYEEEE. The CDR3 DNA sequence: TGTGCCAGCAGCGGAACAGGGGTCGCTGAAGCTTTCTTT. It is translated as CASSGTGVAEAFF. Full variable domain (missing parts from reference TRBV5-6 and TRBJ1-1): DAGVTQSPTHLIKTRGQQVTLRCSPKSGHDTVSWYQQALGQGPQFIFQYYEEEERQRGNFPDRFSGHQFPNYSSELNVNALLLGDSALYLCASSGTGVAEAFFGQGTRLTVV.

The chain is built from TRBV4-2 and TRBJ2-7; perhaps TRBD2 as D (6 bases). Trimming took off 1 base at V and 0 bases at J, with 13 bases between the two ends. The CDR3 sequence is 16 residues long. Looked up from germline, CDR1 is LGHNA and CDR2 is YNFKEQ. The CDR3 spells CASSQVGGVRSYEQYF. In DNA, the CDR3 is TGTGCCAGCAGCCAAGTAGGCGGGGTGCGCTCCTACGAGCAGTACTTC.

The chain has TRBV20-1 and TRBJ1-5; no firm D call. Trimming cost V 3 bases and J 7 bases, with 16 bases left between them. The CDR3 has 14 residues. Germline CDR1 and CDR2: DFQATT and SNEGSKA (reference sequence). The CDR3 loop is CSARDRRGLQPQHF. DNA of the CDR3: TGCAGTGCTAGGGATCGGAGAGGGCTCCAGCCCCAGCATTTT.

The chain joins TRBV6-6 to TRBJ2-7; D is perhaps TRBD1 or TRBD2 (6 bases each). This CDR3 region has 13 residues. In germline, CDR1 is MNHNY, CDR2 SVGAGI (reference sequence). Trimming cost V 2 bases and J 7 bases, with 12 bases left between them. The CDR3 DNA follows: TGTGCCAGCAGTTACAGGGGGGAGAATGAGCAGTACTTC. Its protein product is CASSYRGENEQYF.